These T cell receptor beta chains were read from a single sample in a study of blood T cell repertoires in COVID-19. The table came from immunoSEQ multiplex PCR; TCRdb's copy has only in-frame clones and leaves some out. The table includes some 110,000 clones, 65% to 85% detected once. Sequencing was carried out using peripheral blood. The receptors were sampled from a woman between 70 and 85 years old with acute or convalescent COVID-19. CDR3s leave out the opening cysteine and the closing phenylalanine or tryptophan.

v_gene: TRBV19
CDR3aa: ASSILRSLVNTEAF

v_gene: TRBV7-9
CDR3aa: ASSLDFYTQY

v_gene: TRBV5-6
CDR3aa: ASSLKFRQVSGNTIY

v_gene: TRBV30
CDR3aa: AWVRDRVRSGANVLT

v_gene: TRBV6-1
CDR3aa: ASSVRDGGKRTEAF

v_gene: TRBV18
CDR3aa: ASSQFSGNTGELF

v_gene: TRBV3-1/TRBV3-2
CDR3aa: ASSVAGTGDNQPQH

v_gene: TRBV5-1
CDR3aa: ASSTQGAVNTGELF

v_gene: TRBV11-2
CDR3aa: ASSLTRTGGRTGELF

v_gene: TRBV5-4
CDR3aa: ASSSRTSVLLPNTEAF